Detailed here is one T cell receptor (beta chain). Its target antigen remains unknown. No much larger clone exists at a distance of one base, and base qualities are not known. This sample stems from a study of T cell clonotyping in hematopoietic cell transplantation (dated by TCRdb to about 2021). For context, the study as a whole: The study collected roughly 150 blood samples from 30 to 45 consecutive transplant recipients and their related donors. Recruitment of patients was conducted between late 2015 and January 2017, and follow-up was continued until late 2020 or death.

TCR beta CDR3 regions were amplified from genomic DNA with the immunoSEQ assay, a bias-controlled multiplex PCR using V- and J-specific primers. A proprietary barcode and Illumina adapter sequences were added to the CDR3 amplicons in a second PCR step. An Illumina MiSeq instrument was used to sequence the CDR3 libraries. The study's processing was this. immunoSEQ Analyzer 3.0 was used for export and quality control, with R Bioconductor and Immunarch used for downstream analyses. Only productive rearrangements in the normalized downsampled data set were used to calculate repertoire metrics. Pathologically expanded clonotypes were defined as those larger than 5 templates in the normalized cohort. Repertoire diversity was measured with the Inverse Simpson Index. To capture all clonotypes, CMV-specificity analyses were performed on the non-normalized data set. This immuneACCESS table, as held by TCRdb, lists in-frame sequences with V and J called but not all clones. Of the missing ones, under half trace to an unresolved V gene in checked studies; the others have no known cause. D and trimming come from the DNA, and the V and J calls and clone size come from that table. The sample table lists about 2,000 clones, about 90% of them with a count of one. Around 12% of the sample lies in the top ten.

Read against the paper, the sample's time point label means: 30 days after allo-HCT. Blood from recipients was drawn roughly 28 days before transplant, then again at days 30, 100 and 180 after transplant. Nuclei Lysis Solution was used to extract genomic DNA from fresh or cryopreserved unfractionated peripheral blood mononuclear cells. General study outcomes and caveats: Donor and pretransplant recipient Inverse Simpson Index values predicted broader posttransplant TCR repertoire diversity. The sample size was limited, and because cells were not sorted, the contributions of CD4 and CD8 repertoires could not be separated. Recipient repertoires showed only a small fraction of overlap with donor repertoires, and over 95% appeared de novo at the given depth. After transplant, TCR diversity in recipients dropped, and pathologically expanded clonotypes climbed progressively between day 30 and day 180.

The germline V gene sets CDR1 to MDHEN and CDR2 to SYDVKM. V is clipped by 5 bases and J by 1 base, and the sequence between their germline boundaries is 12 bases long. From the cysteine through the phenylalanine, the CDR3 covers 14 amino acids. CDR3 DNA only is kept here, 42 bases in frame from base 1. The material was peripheral blood mononuclear cells, obtained 30 days after allogeneic stem cell transplant. Here the chain combines TRBV28 and TRBJ2-7; the D gene assignment is ambiguous. The receptor comes from a female patient in her fifties who had an allogeneic stem cell transplant from a related donor, so the T cells may come from the graft donor. Some clones in this sample may be carry-over from other donors' samples. The CDR3 region has the sequence CASSAMDGSYEQYF. The DNA sequence is as follows: TGTGCCAGCAGTGCGATGGACGGATCCTACGAGCAGTACTTC.